This T cell receptor (beta chain) comes out of a study of somatic mutations in cytotoxic T cells in rheumatoid arthritis. Study overall: Purity of nearly 100% was reached when some V beta antibody-stained T-cell populations were flow-sorted, including V beta1+ cells sequenced for TCRB.

The CDR3 covers 14 residues. V lost 3 bases to trimming and J lost 1 base; unmatched junction nucleotides: 1. In germline, CDR1 is SGHTA, CDR2 FQGTGA. Clones were read by immunoSEQ multiplex PCR, and TCRdb kept only the in-frame ones, dropping some. Among approximately 20,000 clones, almost 85% were seen once, and the ten largest hold roughly a tenth. To note about this clone: Its specificity is not known.

Study conclusions and caveats: Compared with age-matched healthy controls, rheumatoid arthritis patients did not differ significantly in CD8+ T-cell clonality. Antigen targets of the expanded CD8+ clones remained unidentified. An age-related increase in CD8+ clonality was seen in rheumatoid arthritis patients but not in healthy controls.

The V gene is TRBV7-3, the J gene TRBJ2-7; 9 nucleotides align to TRBD2. Sequences were obtained from CD8+ T cells sorted from blood. The sequence derives from a woman in her fifties or sixties in good health. CDR3 nucleotides: TGTGCCAGCAGCTTGGCGGGGGGGTCCTACGAGCAGTACTTC. Translating gives CASSLAGGSYEQYF. Together with reference TRBV7-3 and TRBJ2-7, the CDR3 gives the full variable domain: GAGVSQTPSNKVTEKGKYVELRCDPISGHTALYWYRQSLGQGPEFLIYFQGTGAADDSGLPNDRFFAVRPEGSVSTLKIQRTERGDSAVYLCASSLAGGSYEQYFGPGTRLTVT.